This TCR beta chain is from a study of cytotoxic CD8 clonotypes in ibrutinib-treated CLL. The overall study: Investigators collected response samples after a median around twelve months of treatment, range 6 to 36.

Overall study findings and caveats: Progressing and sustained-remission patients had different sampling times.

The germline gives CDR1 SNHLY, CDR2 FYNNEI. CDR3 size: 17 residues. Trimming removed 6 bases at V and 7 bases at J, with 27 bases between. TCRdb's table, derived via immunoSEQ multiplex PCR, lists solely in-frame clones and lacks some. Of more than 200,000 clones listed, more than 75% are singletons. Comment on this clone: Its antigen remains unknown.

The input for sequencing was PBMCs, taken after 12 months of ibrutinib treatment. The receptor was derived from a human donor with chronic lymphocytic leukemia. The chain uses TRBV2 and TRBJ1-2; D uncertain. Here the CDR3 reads CASRAHFGTGPGGGYTF. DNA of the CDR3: TGTGCCAGCAGAGCCCATTTTGGCACCGGGCCGGGTGGTGGCTACACCTTC.